The present TCR beta chain was sequenced within a study of CD8 T cells in Susac syndrome. Reverse transcription of about 0.5 to 1 ug RNA was carried out with random hexamers. Each CDR3 protein gets one entry after TCRdb re-called the immunoSEQ multiplex PCR reads with MiXCR. Of hundreds of thousands of distinct CDR3 sequences listed, over 75% were seen once; the top ten hold approximately 0.2%. The CDR3 contains 15 residues. V lost 4 bases to trimming and J lost 4 bases; unmatched junction nucleotides: 11. CDR1 is SGHDT and CDR2 is YYEEEE in the germline V gene. Negative isolation yielded the CD8+ and CD4+ T cells, while FACS enriched the TEMRA cells.

The gene calls are TRBV5-6 and TRBJ2-7, with TRBD1 matching over 7 bases. The clonotype originates from a human donor with multiple sclerosis. The sequenced material came from CD8+ T cells from PBMCs. The CDR3 DNA reads TGTGCCAGCAGCGGACAGGACCCTGGGGATTACGAGCAGTACTTC. This translates into CASSGQDPGDYEQYF.